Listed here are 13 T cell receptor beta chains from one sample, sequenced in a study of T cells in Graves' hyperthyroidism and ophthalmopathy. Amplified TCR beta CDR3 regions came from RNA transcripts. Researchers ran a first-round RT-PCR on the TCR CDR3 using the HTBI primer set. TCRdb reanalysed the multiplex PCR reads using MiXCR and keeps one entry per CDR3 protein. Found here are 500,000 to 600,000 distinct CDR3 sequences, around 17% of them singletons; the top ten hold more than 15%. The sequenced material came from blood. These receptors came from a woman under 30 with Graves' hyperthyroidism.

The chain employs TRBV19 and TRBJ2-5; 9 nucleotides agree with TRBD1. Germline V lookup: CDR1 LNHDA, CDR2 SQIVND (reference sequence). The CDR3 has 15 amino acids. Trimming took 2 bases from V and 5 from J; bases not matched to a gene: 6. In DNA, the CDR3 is TGTGCCAGTAGTATATCGACAGGGGGGTTGGAGACCCAGTACTTC. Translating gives CASSISTGGLETQYF.

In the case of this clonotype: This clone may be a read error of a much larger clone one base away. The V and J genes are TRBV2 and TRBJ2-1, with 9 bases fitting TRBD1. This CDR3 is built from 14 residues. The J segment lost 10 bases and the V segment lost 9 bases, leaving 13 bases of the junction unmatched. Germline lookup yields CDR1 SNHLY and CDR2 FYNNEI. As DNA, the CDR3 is TGTGCCAGTTCCCGGGACAGGGCTACTGGGGAGCAGTTCTTC. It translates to CASSRDRATGEQFF.

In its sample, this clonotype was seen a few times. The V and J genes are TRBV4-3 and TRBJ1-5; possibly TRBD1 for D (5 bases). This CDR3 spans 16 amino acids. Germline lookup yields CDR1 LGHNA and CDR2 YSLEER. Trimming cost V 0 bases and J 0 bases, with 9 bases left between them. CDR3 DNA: TGCGCCAGCAGCCAAGATGGGGGTTATAGCAATCAGCCCCAGCATTTT. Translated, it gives CASSQDGGYSNQPQHF.

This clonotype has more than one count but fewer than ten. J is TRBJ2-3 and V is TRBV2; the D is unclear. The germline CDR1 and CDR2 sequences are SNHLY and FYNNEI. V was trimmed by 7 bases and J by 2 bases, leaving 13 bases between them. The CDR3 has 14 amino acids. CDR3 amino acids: CASTGSVYTDTQYF. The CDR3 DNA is TGTGCCAGCACGGGCAGCGTCTACACAGATACGCAGTATTTT.

This CDR3 is CSALTDRRNQPQHF. CDR3 sequence (DNA): TGCAGTGCTCTCACAGACAGGAGGAATCAGCCCCAGCATTTT. This chain uses TRBV20-1 with TRBJ1-5; a weak D match, TRBD1 (6 bases). Germline V lookup: CDR1 DFQATT, CDR2 SNEGSKA (reference sequence). The length of the CDR3 is 14 residues. V was pared by 5 bases and J by 4 bases, with 15 bases between.

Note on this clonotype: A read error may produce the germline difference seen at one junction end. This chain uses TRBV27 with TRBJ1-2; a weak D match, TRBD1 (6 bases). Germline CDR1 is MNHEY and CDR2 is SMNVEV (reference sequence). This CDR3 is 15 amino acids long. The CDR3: CASSSVGQTLYGYAF. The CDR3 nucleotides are TGTGCCAGCAGCTCAGTCGGACAGACTCTCTATGGCTACGCCTTC.

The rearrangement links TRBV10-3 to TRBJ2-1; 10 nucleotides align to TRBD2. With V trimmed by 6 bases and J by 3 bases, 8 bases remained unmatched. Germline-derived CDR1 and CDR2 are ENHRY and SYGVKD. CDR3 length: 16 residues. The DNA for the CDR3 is TGTGCCATCAGATCAGATAGCGGGGGGAGCTACAATGAGCAGTTCTTC. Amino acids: CAIRSDSGGSYNEQFF.

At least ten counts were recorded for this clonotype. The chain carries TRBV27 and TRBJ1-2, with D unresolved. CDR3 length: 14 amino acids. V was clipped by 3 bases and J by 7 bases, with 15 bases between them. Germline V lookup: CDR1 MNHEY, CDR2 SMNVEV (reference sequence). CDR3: CASSFALKGPGYTF. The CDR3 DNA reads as TGTGCCAGCAGTTTCGCCCTAAAGGGTCCTGGCTACACCTTC.

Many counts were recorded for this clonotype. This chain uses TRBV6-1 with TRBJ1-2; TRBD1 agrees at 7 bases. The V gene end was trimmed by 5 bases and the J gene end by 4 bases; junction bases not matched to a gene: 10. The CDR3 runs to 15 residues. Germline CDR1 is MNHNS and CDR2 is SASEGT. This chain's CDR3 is CASSPDEGGGYGYTF. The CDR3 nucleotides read TGTGCCAGCAGTCCCGACGAAGGGGGCGGCTATGGCTACACCTTC.

The CDR3 sequence: CASSLVSPGQGGNQPQHF. The CDR3 coding sequence is TGTGCCAGCAGCTTAGTTTCTCCGGGACAGGGAGGGAATCAGCCCCAGCATTTT. The V gene is TRBV7-9, the J gene TRBJ1-5; TRBD1 matches 9 bases. Germline CDR1 SEHNR, CDR2 FQNEAQ (reference sequence). Trimming took 1 base from V and 4 from J; bases not matched to a gene: 11. The CDR3 totals 18 residues.

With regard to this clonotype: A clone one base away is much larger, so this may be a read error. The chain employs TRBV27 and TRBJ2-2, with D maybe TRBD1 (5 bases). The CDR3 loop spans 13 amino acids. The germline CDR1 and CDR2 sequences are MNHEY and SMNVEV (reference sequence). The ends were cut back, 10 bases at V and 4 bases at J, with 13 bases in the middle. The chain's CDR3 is CATTTRGTGELFF. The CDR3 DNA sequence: TGTGCCACCACGACAAGGGGCACCGGGGAGCTGTTTTTT.

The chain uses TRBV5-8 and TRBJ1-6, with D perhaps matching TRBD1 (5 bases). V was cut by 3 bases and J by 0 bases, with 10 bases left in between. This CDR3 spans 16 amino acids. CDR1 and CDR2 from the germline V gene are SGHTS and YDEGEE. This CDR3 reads CASSSRASSYNSPLHF. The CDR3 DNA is TGTGCCAGCAGCTCCAGGGCGAGCTCCTATAATTCACCCCTCCACTTT.

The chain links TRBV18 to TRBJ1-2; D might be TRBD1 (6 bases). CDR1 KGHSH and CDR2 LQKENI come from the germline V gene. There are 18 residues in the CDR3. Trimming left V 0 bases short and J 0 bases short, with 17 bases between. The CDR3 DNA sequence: TGTGCCAGCTCACCACCGAGTTTAGGACAGATCGCTAACTATGGCTACACCTTC. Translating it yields CASSPPSLGQIANYGYTF.